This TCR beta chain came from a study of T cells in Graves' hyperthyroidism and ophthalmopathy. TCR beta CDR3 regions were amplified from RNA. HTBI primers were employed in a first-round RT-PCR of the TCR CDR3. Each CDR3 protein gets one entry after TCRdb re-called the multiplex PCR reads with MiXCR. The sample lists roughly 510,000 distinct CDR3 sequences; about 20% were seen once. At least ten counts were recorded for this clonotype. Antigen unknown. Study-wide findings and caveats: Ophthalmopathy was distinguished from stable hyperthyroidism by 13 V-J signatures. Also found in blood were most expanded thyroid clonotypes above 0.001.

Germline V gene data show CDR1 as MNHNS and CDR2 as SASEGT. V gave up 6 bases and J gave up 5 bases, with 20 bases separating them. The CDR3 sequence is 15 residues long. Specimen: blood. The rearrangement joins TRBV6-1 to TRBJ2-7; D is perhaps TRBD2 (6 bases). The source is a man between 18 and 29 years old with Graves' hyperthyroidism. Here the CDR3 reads CASRDLYREVHEQYF. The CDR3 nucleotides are TGTGCCAGCAGAGACTTATATAGGGAGGTTCACGAGCAGTACTTC.